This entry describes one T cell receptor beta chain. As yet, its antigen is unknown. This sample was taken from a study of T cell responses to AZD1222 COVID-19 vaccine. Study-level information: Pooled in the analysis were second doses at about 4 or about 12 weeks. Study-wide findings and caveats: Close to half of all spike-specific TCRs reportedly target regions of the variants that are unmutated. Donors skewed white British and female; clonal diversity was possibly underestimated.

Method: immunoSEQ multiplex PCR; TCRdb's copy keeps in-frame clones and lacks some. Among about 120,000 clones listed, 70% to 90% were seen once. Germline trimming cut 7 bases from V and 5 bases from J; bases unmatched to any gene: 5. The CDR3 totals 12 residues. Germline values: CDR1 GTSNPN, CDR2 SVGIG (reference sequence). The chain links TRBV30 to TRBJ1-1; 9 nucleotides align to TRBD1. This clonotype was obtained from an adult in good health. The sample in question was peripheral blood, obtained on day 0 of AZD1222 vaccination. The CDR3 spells CASRQGETEAFF. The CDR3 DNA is TGTGCCTCCAGACAGGGGGAGACTGAAGCTTTCTTT.